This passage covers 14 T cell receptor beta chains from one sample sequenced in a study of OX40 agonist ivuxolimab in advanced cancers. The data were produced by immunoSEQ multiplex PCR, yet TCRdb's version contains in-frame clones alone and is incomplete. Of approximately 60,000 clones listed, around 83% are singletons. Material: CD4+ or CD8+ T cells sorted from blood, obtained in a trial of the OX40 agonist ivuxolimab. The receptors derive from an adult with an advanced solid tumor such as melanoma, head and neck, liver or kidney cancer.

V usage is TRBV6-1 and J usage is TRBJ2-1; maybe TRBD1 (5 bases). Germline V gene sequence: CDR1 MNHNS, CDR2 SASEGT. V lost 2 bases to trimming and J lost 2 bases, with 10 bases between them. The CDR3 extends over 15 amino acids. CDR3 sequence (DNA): TGTGCCAGCAGTGAATATCGACAGCCCTACAATGAGCAGTTCTTC. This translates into CASSEYRQPYNEQFF.

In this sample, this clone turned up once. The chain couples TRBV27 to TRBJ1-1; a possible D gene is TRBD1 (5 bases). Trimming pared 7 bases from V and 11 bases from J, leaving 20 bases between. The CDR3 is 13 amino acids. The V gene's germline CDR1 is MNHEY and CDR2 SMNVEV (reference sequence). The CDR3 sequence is CASKPGLMAMAFF. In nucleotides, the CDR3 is TGTGCCAGCAAGCCGGGACTGATGGCAATGGCTTTCTTT.

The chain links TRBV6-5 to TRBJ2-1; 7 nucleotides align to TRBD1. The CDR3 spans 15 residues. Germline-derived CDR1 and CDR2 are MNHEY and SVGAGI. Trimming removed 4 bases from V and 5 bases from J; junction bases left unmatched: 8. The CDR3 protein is CASSSVSTGHNEQFF. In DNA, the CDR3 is TGTGCCAGCAGTTCTGTATCGACAGGGCACAATGAGCAGTTCTTC.

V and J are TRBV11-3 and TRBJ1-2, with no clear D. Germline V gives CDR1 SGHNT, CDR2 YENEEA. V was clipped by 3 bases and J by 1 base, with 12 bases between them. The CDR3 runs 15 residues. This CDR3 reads CASSFLYPGNYGYTF. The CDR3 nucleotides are TGTGCCAGCAGCTTTCTTTATCCGGGTAACTATGGCTACACCTTC.

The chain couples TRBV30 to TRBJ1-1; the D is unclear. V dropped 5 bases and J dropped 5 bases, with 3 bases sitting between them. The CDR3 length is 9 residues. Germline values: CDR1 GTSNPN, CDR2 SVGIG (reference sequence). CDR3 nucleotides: TGTGCCTGGGGGACTGAAGCTTTCTTT. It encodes CAWGTEAFF.

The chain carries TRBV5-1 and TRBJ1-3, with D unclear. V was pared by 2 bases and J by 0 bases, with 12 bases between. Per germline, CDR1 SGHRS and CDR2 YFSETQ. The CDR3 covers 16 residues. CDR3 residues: CASSLGGGDSGNTIYF. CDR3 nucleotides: TGCGCCAGCAGCTTAGGCGGCGGCGACTCTGGAAACACCATATATTTT.

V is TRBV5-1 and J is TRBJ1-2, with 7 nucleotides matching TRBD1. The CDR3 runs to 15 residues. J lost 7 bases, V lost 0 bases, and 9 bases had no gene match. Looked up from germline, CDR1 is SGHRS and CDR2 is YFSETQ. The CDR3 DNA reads TGCGCCAGCAGCTTGGGACAGGGATTAGAAAGTGGCTACACCTTC. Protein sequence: CASSLGQGLESGYTF.

The CDR3 DNA reads TGCGCCAGCAGCTTGGAGACAGGGGATAATTCACCCCTCCACTTT. Protein sequence: CASSLETGDNSPLHF. The chain couples TRBV5-1 to TRBJ1-6, with TRBD1 matching 8 bases. This CDR3 contains 15 residues. Germline CDR1 is SGHRS and CDR2 is YFSETQ. V shed 0 bases and J 5 bases; nucleotides not matched to a gene: 1.

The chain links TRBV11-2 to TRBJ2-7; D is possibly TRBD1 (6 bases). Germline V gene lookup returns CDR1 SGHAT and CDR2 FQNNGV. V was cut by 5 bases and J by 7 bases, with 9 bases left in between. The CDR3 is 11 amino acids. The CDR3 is CASSNQGEQYF. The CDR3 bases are TGTGCCAGCAGCAATCAGGGGGAGCAGTACTTC.

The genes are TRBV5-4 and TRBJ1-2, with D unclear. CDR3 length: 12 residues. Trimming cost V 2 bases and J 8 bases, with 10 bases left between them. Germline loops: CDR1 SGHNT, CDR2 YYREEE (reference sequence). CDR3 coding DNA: TGTGCCAGCAGCTTCCGGGAGGAAGGCTACACCTTC. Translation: CASSFREEGYTF.

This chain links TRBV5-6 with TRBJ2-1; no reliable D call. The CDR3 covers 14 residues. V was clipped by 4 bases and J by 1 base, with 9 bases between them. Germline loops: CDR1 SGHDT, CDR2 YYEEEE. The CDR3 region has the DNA TGTGCCAGCAGCCGCCTGTGGTCCTACAATGAGCAGTTCTTC. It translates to CASSRLWSYNEQFF.

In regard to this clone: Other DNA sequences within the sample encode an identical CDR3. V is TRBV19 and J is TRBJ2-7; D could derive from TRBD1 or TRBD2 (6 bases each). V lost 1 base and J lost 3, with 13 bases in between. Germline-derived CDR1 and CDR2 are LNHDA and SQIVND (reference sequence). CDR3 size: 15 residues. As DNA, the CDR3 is TGTGCCAGTAGTATAGGGGCTGGGGGGCACTACGAGCAGTACTTC. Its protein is CASSIGAGGHYEQYF.

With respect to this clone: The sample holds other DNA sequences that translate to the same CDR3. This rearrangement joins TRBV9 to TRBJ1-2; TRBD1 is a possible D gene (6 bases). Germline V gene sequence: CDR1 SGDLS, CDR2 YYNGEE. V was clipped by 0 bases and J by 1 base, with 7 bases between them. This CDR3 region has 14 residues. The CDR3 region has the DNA TGTGCCAGCAGCGTAGGAGGGGGTAACTATGGCTACACCTTC. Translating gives CASSVGGGNYGYTF.

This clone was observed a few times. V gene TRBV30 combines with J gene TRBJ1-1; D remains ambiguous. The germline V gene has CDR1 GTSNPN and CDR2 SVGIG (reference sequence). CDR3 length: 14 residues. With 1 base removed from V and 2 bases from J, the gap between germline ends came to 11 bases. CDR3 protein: CAWSALAPNTEAFF. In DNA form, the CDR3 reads TGTGCCTGGAGTGCTCTTGCGCCAAACACTGAAGCTTTCTTT.